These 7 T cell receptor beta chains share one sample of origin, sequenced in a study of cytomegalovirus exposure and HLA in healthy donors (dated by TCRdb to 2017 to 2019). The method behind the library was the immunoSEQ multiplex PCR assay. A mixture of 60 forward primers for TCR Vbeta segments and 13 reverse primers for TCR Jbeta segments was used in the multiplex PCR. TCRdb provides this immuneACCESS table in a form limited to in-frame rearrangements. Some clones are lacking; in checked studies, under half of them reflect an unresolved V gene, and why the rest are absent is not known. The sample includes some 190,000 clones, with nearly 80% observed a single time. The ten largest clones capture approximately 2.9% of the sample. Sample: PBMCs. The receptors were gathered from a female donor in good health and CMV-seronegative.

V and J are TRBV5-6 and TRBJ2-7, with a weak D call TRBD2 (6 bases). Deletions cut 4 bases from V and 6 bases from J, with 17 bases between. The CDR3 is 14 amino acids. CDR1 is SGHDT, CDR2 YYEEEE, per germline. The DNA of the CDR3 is TGTGCCAGCAGCCTGGGGAGTGGGGGGTTCGAGCAGTACTTC. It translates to CASSLGSGGFEQYF.

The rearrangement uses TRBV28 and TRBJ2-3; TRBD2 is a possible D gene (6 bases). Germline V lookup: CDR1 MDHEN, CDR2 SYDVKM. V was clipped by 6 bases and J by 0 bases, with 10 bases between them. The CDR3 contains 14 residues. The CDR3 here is CASRSGTSTDTQYF. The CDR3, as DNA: TGTGCCAGCAGATCCGGGACTAGCACAGATACGCAGTATTTT. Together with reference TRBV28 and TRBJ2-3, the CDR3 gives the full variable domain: DVKVTQSSRYLVKRTGEKVFLECVQDMDHENMFWYRQDPGLGLRLIYFSYDVKMKEKGDIPEGYSVSREKKERFSLILESASTNQTSMYLCASRSGTSTDTQYFGPGTRLTVL.

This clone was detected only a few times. DNA of the CDR3: TGTGCCAGCAGCTTAAATTGGGGTGGCGACTATGGAGGGAGAGGTGGCAGCCAAATCCCCCTCCACTTT. This translates into CASSLNWGGDYGGRGGSQIPLHF. The rearrangement uses TRBV7-3 and TRBJ1-6; D uncertain. Trimming took off 1 base at V and 13 bases at J, with 41 bases between the two ends. CDR3 length: 23 residues. Germline values: CDR1 SGHTA, CDR2 FQGTGA.

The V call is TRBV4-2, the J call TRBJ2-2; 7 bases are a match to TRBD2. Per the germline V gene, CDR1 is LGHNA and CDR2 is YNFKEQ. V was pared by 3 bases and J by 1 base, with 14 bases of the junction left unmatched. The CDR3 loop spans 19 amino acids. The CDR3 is CASSHSKLPLAGNTGELFF. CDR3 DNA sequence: TGTGCCAGCAGCCACTCCAAACTCCCATTAGCGGGGAACACCGGGGAGCTGTTTTTT.

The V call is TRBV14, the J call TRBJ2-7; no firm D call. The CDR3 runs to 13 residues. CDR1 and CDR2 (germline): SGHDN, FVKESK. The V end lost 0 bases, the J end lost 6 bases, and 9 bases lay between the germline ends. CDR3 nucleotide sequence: TGTGCCAGCAGCCAAGAATATAACAGCGAGCAGTACTTC. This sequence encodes CASSQEYNSEQYF.

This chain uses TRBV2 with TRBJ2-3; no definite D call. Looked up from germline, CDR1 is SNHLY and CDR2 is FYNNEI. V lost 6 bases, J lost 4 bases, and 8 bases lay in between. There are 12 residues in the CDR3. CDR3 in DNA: TGTGCCAGCAGGGTACAGTCAGATACGCAGTATTTT. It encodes CASRVQSDTQYF. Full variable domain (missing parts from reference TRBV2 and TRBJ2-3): EPEVTQTPSHQVTQMGQEVILRCVPISNHLYFYWYRQILGQKVEFLVSFYNNEISEKSEIFDDQFSVERPDGSNFTLKIRSTKLEDSAMYFCASRVQSDTQYFGPGTRLTVL.

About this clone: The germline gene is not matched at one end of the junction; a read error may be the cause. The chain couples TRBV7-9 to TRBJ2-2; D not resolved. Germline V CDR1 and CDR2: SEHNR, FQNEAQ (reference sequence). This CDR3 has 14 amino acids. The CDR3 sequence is CSSSLGWPSGELFF. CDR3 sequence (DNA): TGTTCCAGCAGCTTGGGCTGGCCCTCCGGGGAGCTGTTTTTT.